This TCR beta chain appears in the sequencing data of a study of blood T cell repertoires in COVID-19. As for the study in general: PBMCs, B-cell-depleted T cells, or T cells were the source of the cDNA or gDNA that made up the material.

TCRdb's table, derived via immunoSEQ multiplex PCR, lists solely in-frame clones and lacks some. Of approximately 150,000 clones listed, 70% to 90% are singletons. This clone was seen only once. The sample comprised peripheral blood. This TCR came from a woman between 50 and 59 years old with COVID-19, enrolled during active disease.

This CDR3 is CASSLEWDKDGDEQYF. CDR3 coding DNA: TGTGCCAGCAGCTTGGAATGGGACAAAGACGGAGACGAGCAGTACTTC. This chain connects TRBV5-5 to TRBJ2-7; a possible D gene is TRBD1 (6 bases). Trimming took off 0 bases at V and 5 bases at J, with 18 bases between the two ends. This CDR3 region has 16 residues. Germline CDR1 SGHKS, CDR2 YYEKEE (reference sequence).